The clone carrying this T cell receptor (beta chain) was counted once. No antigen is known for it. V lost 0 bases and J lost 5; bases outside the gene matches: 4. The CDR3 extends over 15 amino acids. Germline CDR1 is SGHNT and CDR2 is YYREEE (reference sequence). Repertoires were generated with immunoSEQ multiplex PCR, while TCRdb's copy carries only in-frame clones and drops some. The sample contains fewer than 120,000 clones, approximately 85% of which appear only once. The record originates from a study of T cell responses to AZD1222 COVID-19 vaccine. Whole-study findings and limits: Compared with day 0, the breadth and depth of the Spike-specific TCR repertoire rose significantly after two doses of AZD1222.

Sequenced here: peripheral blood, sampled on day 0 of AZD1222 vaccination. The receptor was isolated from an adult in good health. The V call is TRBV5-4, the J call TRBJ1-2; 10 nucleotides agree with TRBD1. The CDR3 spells CASSLVDRGPYGYTF. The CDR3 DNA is TGTGCCAGCAGCTTGGTCGACAGGGGGCCGTATGGCTACACCTTC.